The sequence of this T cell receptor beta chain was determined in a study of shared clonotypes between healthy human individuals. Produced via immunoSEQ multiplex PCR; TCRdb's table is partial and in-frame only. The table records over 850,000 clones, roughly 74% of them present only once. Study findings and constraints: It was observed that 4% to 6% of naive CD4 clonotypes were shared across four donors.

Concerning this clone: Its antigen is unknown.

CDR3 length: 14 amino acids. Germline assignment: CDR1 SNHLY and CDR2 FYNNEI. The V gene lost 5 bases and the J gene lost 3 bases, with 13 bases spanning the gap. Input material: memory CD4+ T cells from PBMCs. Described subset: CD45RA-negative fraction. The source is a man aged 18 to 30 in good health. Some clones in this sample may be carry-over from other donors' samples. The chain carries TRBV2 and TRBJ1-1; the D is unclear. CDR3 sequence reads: CASSSGRVDTEAFF. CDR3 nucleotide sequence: TGTGCCAGCAGTTCTGGACGGGTTGACACTGAAGCTTTCTTT.